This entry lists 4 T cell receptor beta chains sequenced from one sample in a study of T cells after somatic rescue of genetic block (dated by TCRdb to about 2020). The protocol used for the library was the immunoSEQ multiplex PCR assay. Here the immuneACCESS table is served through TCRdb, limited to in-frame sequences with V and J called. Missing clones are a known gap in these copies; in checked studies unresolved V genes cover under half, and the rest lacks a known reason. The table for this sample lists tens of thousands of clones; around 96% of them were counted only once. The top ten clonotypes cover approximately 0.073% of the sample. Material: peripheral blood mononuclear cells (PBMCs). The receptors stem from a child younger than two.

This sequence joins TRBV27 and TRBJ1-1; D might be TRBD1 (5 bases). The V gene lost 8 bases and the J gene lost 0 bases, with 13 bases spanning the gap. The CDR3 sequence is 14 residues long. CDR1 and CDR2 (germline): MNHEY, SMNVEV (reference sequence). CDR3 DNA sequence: TGTGCCAGCGCGAGGAGGGGCGTGAACACTGAAGCTTTCTTT. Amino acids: CASARRGVNTEAFF.

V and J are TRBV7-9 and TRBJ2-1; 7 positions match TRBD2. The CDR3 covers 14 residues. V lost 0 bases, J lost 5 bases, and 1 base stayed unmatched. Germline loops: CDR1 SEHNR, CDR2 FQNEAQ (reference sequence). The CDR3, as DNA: TGTGCCAGCAGCTTAGCGGGAGGGCACAATGAGCAGTTCTTC. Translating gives CASSLAGGHNEQFF.

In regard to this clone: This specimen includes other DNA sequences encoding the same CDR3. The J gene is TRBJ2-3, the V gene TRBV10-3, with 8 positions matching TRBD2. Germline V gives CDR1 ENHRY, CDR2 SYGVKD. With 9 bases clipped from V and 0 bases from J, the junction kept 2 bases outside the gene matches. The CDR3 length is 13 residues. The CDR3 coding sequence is TGTGCCATTAGCGGGACTAGCACAGATACGCAGTATTTT. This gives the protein CAISGTSTDTQYF.

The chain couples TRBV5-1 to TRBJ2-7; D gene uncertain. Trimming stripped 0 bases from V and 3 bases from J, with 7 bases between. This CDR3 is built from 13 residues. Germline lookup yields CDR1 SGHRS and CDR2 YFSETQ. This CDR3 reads CASSLEGNYEQYF. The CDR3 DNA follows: TGCGCCAGCAGCTTGGAGGGCAACTACGAGCAGTACTTC.